These T cell receptor beta chains were read from a single sample in a study of T cells after yellow fever vaccination. MiXCR was run by TCRdb on the 5' RACE reads, yielding one entry per CDR3 protein. The sample holds 450,000 to 650,000 distinct CDR3 sequences, 20% to 25% seen once. This sample comprised PBMCs, obtained less than 25 days after the first yellow fever vaccination. These receptors all stem from a man aged 18 to 35 who received the YFV17D yellow fever vaccine. Each CDR3 is given with its conserved first and last residue. A D gene is named only where the DNA matches it firmly. Clone size is not always given. Where it is, it says once, few, many or a class for expanded clones.

d_call: .; j_call: TRBJ2-5; clone_size: few; v_call: TRBV12-3/TRBV12-4; cdr3_aa: CASSLHWETQYF; cdr3_nt: TGTGCCAGCAGTTTACATTGGGAGACCCAGTACTTC
d_call: .; j_call: TRBJ2-2; clone_size: .; v_call: TRBV6-2/TRBV6-3; cdr3_aa: CASSGRLAGELFF; cdr3_nt: TGTGCCAGCAGTGGGAGACTAGCCGGGGAGCTGTTTTTT
d_call: TRBD1; j_call: TRBJ1-5; clone_size: few; v_call: TRBV7-2; cdr3_aa: CASSLGQGPQPQHF; cdr3_nt: TGTGCCAGCAGCCTGGGACAGGGCCCTCAGCCCCAGCATTTT
d_call: .; j_call: TRBJ1-5; clone_size: .; v_call: TRBV9; cdr3_aa: CASSTGQLDQPQHF; cdr3_nt: TGTGCCAGCAGCACTGGACAGCTTGATCAGCCCCAGCATTTT
d_call: TRBD1; j_call: TRBJ1-4; clone_size: .; v_call: TRBV5-5; cdr3_aa: CASSPGKGAANEKLFF; cdr3_nt: TGTGCCAGCAGCCCCGGAAAGGGGGCAGCTAATGAAAAACTGTTTTTT
d_call: .; j_call: TRBJ1-1; clone_size: .; v_call: TRBV4-1; cdr3_aa: CASSRGLTANTEAFF; cdr3_nt: TGCGCCAGCAGCCGAGGGTTGACAGCGAACACTGAAGCTTTCTTT
d_call: .; j_call: TRBJ1-6; clone_size: .; v_call: TRBV3-1; cdr3_aa: CASSLLRASPLHF; cdr3_nt: TGTGCCAGCAGCCTCCTTAGGGCTTCACCCCTCCACTTT
d_call: TRBD1; j_call: TRBJ2-5; clone_size: .; v_call: TRBV27; cdr3_aa: CASSFGTAQETQYF; cdr3_nt: TGTGCCAGCAGTTTCGGGACAGCCCAAGAGACCCAGTACTTC
d_call: .; j_call: TRBJ1-1; clone_size: .; v_call: TRBV7-2; cdr3_aa: CATPRGRGTEAFF; cdr3_nt: TGTGCCACCCCAAGGGGTAGGGGGACTGAAGCTTTCTTT
d_call: .; j_call: TRBJ1-2; clone_size: .; v_call: TRBV19; cdr3_aa: CASSRNGDYGYTF; cdr3_nt: TGTGCCAGTAGTAGGAACGGAGACTATGGCTACACCTTC
d_call: TRBD1; j_call: TRBJ1-1; clone_size: .; v_call: TRBV18; cdr3_aa: CASSQGQVNTEAFF; cdr3_nt: TGTGCCAGCTCCCAGGGACAGGTAAACACTGAAGCTTTCTTT
d_call: .; j_call: TRBJ2-3; clone_size: .; v_call: TRBV29-1; cdr3_aa: CSVPEGTLDDTQYF; cdr3_nt: TGCAGCGTTCCCGAGGGAACCCTCGATGATACGCAGTATTTT
d_call: .; j_call: TRBJ2-2; clone_size: many; v_call: TRBV7-3; cdr3_aa: CASSPDAGRTGELFF; cdr3_nt: TGTGCCAGCAGCCCCGACGCGGGGCGGACCGGGGAGCTGTTTTTT
d_call: TRBD1; j_call: TRBJ2-5; clone_size: many; v_call: TRBV5-4; cdr3_aa: CASSRQGAGETQYF; cdr3_nt: TGTGCCAGCAGCCGACAGGGGGCGGGGGAGACCCAGTACTTC
d_call: .; j_call: TRBJ1-1; clone_size: .; v_call: TRBV7-2; cdr3_aa: CASSLRLLGAEAFF; cdr3_nt: TGTGCCAGCAGCTTACGACTTTTGGGCGCTGAAGCTTTCTTT
d_call: .; j_call: TRBJ1-1; clone_size: few; v_call: TRBV7-9; cdr3_aa: CASSLPARVDYEAFF; cdr3_nt: TGTGCCAGCAGCCTTCCGGCTAGGGTCGATTATGAAGCTTTCTTT
d_call: TRBD2; j_call: TRBJ2-1; clone_size: few; v_call: TRBV6-5; cdr3_aa: CASSYSGLASYNEQFF; cdr3_nt: TGTGCCAGCAGTTATTCGGGACTAGCGTCGTACAATGAGCAGTTCTTC
d_call: TRBD1; j_call: TRBJ1-2; clone_size: .; v_call: TRBV5-1; cdr3_aa: CASGEGRQGAGYTF; cdr3_nt: TGCGCCAGCGGAGAAGGTCGACAGGGGGCAGGATACACCTTC
d_call: .; j_call: TRBJ2-5; clone_size: few; v_call: TRBV14; cdr3_aa: CASSLLTVQETQYF; cdr3_nt: TGTGCCAGCAGCCTTCTGACAGTCCAAGAGACCCAGTACTTC
d_call: .; j_call: TRBJ1-1; clone_size: .; v_call: TRBV12-3/TRBV12-4; cdr3_aa: CASTDTFTGTEAFF; cdr3_nt: TGTGCCAGTACTGACACTTTCACGGGGACTGAAGCTTTCTTT
d_call: TRBD2; j_call: TRBJ2-3; clone_size: .; v_call: TRBV5-1; cdr3_aa: CASSWPGGGGPTDTQYF; cdr3_nt: TGCGCCAGCAGCTGGCCGGGGGGCGGGGGGCCTACAGATACGCAGTATTTT
d_call: TRBD2; j_call: TRBJ2-5; clone_size: many; v_call: TRBV20-1; cdr3_aa: CSFGSSGSGRTQYF; cdr3_nt: TGCAGTTTTGGTTCTAGCGGTAGCGGTCGGACCCAGTACTTC
d_call: .; j_call: TRBJ2-2; clone_size: .; v_call: TRBV12-3/TRBV12-4; cdr3_aa: CASSTGVLTGELFF; cdr3_nt: TGTGCCAGCAGTACGGGGGTACTCACCGGGGAGCTGTTTTTT
d_call: TRBD1; j_call: TRBJ1-1; clone_size: .; v_call: TRBV6-6; cdr3_aa: CASTSQGGTEAFF; cdr3_nt: TGTGCCAGCACTTCTCAGGGGGGCACTGAAGCTTTCTTT
d_call: TRBD2; j_call: TRBJ2-1; clone_size: few; v_call: TRBV4-2; cdr3_aa: CASSQERGVYNEQFF; cdr3_nt: TGTGCCAGCAGCCAGGAGCGGGGGGTCTACAATGAGCAGTTCTTC
d_call: .; j_call: TRBJ2-3; clone_size: once; v_call: TRBV5-4; cdr3_aa: CASSYQGGADTQYF; cdr3_nt: TGTGCCAGCAGCTATCAGGGTGGGGCAGATACGCAGTATTTT
d_call: .; j_call: TRBJ1-3; clone_size: many; v_call: TRBV5-1; cdr3_aa: CASSLGADFSGNTIYF; cdr3_nt: TGCGCCAGCAGCTTGGGGGCTGACTTCTCTGGAAACACCATATATTTT
d_call: .; j_call: TRBJ1-3; clone_size: many; v_call: TRBV28; cdr3_aa: CASSAVGGNTIYF; cdr3_nt: TGTGCCAGCAGTGCGGTAGGGGGAAACACCATATATTTT
d_call: TRBD2; j_call: TRBJ2-6; clone_size: few; v_call: TRBV12-3/TRBV12-4; cdr3_aa: CASSRTSGGARGANVLTF; cdr3_nt: TGTGCCAGCAGCCGGACTAGCGGGGGGGCACGGGGGGCCAACGTCCTGACTTTC
d_call: .; j_call: TRBJ1-5; clone_size: .; v_call: TRBV6-2/TRBV6-3; cdr3_aa: CASSSPRPEVYNQPQHF; cdr3_nt: TGTGCCAGCAGTTCCCCTAGGCCCGAGGTCTACAATCAGCCCCAGCATTTT
d_call: .; j_call: TRBJ2-2; clone_size: .; v_call: TRBV7-9; cdr3_aa: CASSYQDTNTGELFF; cdr3_nt: TGTGCCAGCAGCTACCAGGACACAAACACCGGGGAGCTGTTTTTT
d_call: TRBD1; j_call: TRBJ2-7; clone_size: .; v_call: TRBV10-3; cdr3_aa: CAISGSPGQGDYEQYF; cdr3_nt: TGTGCCATCAGTGGATCCCCGGGACAGGGAGACTACGAGCAGTACTTC
d_call: .; j_call: TRBJ1-1; clone_size: .; v_call: TRBV13; cdr3_aa: CASSSTTTITEAFF; cdr3_nt: TGTGCCAGCAGCTCAACTACTACGATTACTGAAGCTTTCTTT
d_call: TRBD2; j_call: TRBJ2-3; clone_size: few; v_call: TRBV28; cdr3_aa: CASSFRVDRDVGLAETDTQYF; cdr3_nt: TGTGCCAGCAGTTTCAGGGTCGACCGAGACGTGGGACTAGCGGAAACAGATACGCAGTATTTT
d_call: .; j_call: TRBJ2-6; clone_size: .; v_call: TRBV29-1; cdr3_aa: CSVGKTSSGANVLTF; cdr3_nt: TGCAGCGTGGGGAAGACGAGCTCTGGGGCCAACGTCCTGACTTTC
d_call: .; j_call: TRBJ1-1; clone_size: many; v_call: TRBV27; cdr3_aa: CASSPVLHFF; cdr3_nt: TGTGCCAGCAGTCCTGTATTGCATTTCTTT
d_call: .; j_call: TRBJ1-1; clone_size: .; v_call: TRBV5-1; cdr3_aa: CASSFGMETEAFF; cdr3_nt: TGCGCCAGCAGCTTCGGGATGGAGACTGAAGCTTTCTTT
d_call: .; j_call: TRBJ2-5; clone_size: few; v_call: TRBV5-1; cdr3_aa: CASNLDGYENPQYF; cdr3_nt: TGCGCCAGCAACCTTGACGGGTACGAGAACCCCCAGTACTTC
d_call: .; j_call: TRBJ2-3; clone_size: .; v_call: TRBV7-2; cdr3_aa: CASSLAAGWADTQYF; cdr3_nt: TGTGCCAGCAGCTTAGCCGCGGGCTGGGCAGATACGCAGTATTTT
d_call: .; j_call: TRBJ2-5; clone_size: few; v_call: TRBV18; cdr3_aa: CASSPEPETQYF; cdr3_nt: TGTGCCAGCTCACCAGAACCGGAGACCCAGTACTTC
d_call: TRBD1; j_call: TRBJ2-7; clone_size: few; v_call: TRBV13; cdr3_aa: CASSPTGGASQQYF; cdr3_nt: TGTGCCAGCAGCCCGACAGGGGGCGCGTCACAGCAGTACTTC